One and the same sample provided the 17 T cell receptor beta chains below, sequenced in a study of T cell responses to AZD1222 COVID-19 vaccine. Method: immunoSEQ multiplex PCR; TCRdb's copy keeps in-frame clones and lacks some. Among about 160,000 clones, about 91% were seen once, and the ten largest hold around 1.4%. The source material was peripheral blood, sampled on day 0 of AZD1222 vaccination. The receptors shown here come from an adult in good health.

The genes are TRBV5-1 and TRBJ1-4; tentative D call: TRBD1 (5 bases). With 5 bases removed from V and 3 bases from J, the gap between germline ends came to 11 bases. This CDR3 is 14 amino acids long. Germline loops: CDR1 SGHRS, CDR2 YFSETQ. The CDR3 sequence: CASRPGRSNEKLFF. In nucleotides, the CDR3 is TGCGCCAGCAGGCCGGGACGGTCTAATGAAAAACTGTTTTTT.

This chain joins TRBV2 and TRBJ1-2, with 7 positions matching TRBD1. The CDR3 is made up of 15 amino acids. Germline-derived CDR1 and CDR2 are SNHLY and FYNNEI. V lost 2 bases, J lost 8 bases, and 11 bases stayed unmatched. This chain's CDR3 is CASSELSGGRRGYTF. The CDR3 DNA reads TGTGCCAGCAGTGAACTGTCAGGGGGTCGAAGGGGCTACACCTTC.

The V call is TRBV7-2, the J call TRBJ2-6, with 11 bases matching TRBD1. The trim removed 2 bases at V and 4 bases at J, leaving 7 bases unmatched. The CDR3 contains 18 residues. The germline CDR1 and CDR2 sequences are SGHTA and FQGNSA. The CDR3 nucleotides are TGTGCCAGCAGCTTACTAGGACAGGGGGCAAAAGGGGCCAACGTCCTGACTTTC. It encodes CASSLLGQGAKGANVLTF.

The chain recombines TRBV9 with TRBJ1-1, with TRBD1 as a possible D gene (6 bases). Germline V gene lookup returns CDR1 SGDLS and CDR2 YYNGEE. Trimming cost V 3 bases and J 1 base, with 13 bases left between them. This CDR3 has 15 amino acids. This CDR3 is CASSAWDTSNTEAFF. In nucleotides, the CDR3 is TGTGCCAGCAGCGCTTGGGACACTTCGAACACTGAAGCTTTCTTT.

This chain links TRBV7-9 with TRBJ1-1; D is uncertain. Trimming stripped 1 base from V and 5 bases from J, with 11 bases between. The CDR3 is made up of 14 amino acids. Germline CDR1 and CDR2: SEHNR and FQNEAQ (reference sequence). CDR3 protein: CASSLETGRTEAFF. CDR3 nucleotide sequence: TGTGCCAGCAGCTTAGAAACGGGGAGGACTGAAGCTTTCTTT.

In nucleotides, the CDR3 is TGTGCCAGCAGCGTTCCCCCCAACCGAACCTACGAGCAGTACTTC. This encodes CASSVPPNRTYEQYF. The chain uses TRBV9 and TRBJ2-7; no clear D gene. Between the trimmed V and J ends, which lost 2 bases and 2 bases, there was a span of 14 bases. In germline, CDR1 is SGDLS, CDR2 YYNGEE. This CDR3 comprises 15 residues.

The V call is TRBV19, the J call TRBJ1-2; D is perhaps TRBD1 (6 bases). This CDR3 comprises 14 residues. Germline assignment: CDR1 LNHDA and CDR2 SQIVND (reference sequence). Between the trimmed V and J ends, which lost 0 bases and 7 bases, there was a span of 12 bases. The chain's CDR3 is CASSIEGATGGYTF. The CDR3 DNA reads as TGTGCCAGTAGTATAGAGGGGGCAACGGGTGGCTACACCTTC.

This clone was recorded once. V and J are TRBV11-3 and TRBJ2-1, with TRBD2 matching over 7 bases. The V gene's germline CDR1 is SGHNT and CDR2 YENEEA. The CDR3 is 17 amino acids. The J segment lost 0 bases and the V segment lost 7 bases, leaving 12 bases of the junction unmatched. This CDR3 is CASTPASGPTSYNEQFF. The CDR3 DNA reads as TGTGCCAGCACCCCAGCTAGCGGCCCAACCTCCTACAATGAGCAGTTCTTC.

V and J are TRBV12-3 or TRBV12-4 and TRBJ2-7, with D perhaps given as TRBD1 or TRBD2 (5 bases each). Trimming cost V 3 bases and J 6 bases, with 9 bases left between them. This CDR3 has 12 residues. In DNA form, the CDR3 reads TGTGCCAGCAGTTTTCATGGGGGCGAGCAGTACTTC. Translation: CASSFHGGEQYF.

This chain links TRBV5-5 with TRBJ1-4; TRBD1 might be the D (5 bases). This CDR3 spans 15 amino acids. Trimming shortened V by 4 bases and J by 3 bases, and 13 bases separated the two germline ends. Germline CDR1 and CDR2: SGHKS and YYEKEE (reference sequence). The CDR3 bases are TGTGCCAGCAGCCTGGACTGGGACCCTAATGAAAAACTGTTTTTT. Protein product: CASSLDWDPNEKLFF.

The J gene is TRBJ1-1, the V gene TRBV2; no reliable D call. The CDR3 loop spans 13 amino acids. V lost 8 bases and J 9 bases, leaving 19 bases between the germline ends. CDR1 is SNHLY and CDR2 is FYNNEI in the germline V gene. The DNA for the CDR3 is TGTGCCAGCTGTCCCGAAGGAGGACTAAAAGCTTTCTTT. This sequence encodes CASCPEGGLKAFF.

A single count supports this clone. The rearrangement joins TRBV24-1 to TRBJ1-6; no definite D call. Germline CDR1 and CDR2: KGHDR and SFDVKD. This CDR3 region has 18 residues. V was clipped by 0 bases and J by 3 bases, with 14 bases between them. This CDR3 is CATSDLIGRRLYNSPLHF. DNA for the CDR3: TGTGCCACCAGTGATTTGATTGGACGGAGACTCTATAATTCACCCCTCCACTTT.

As for this clone: This sample also contains other DNA sequences that code for the same CDR3. This rearrangement joins TRBV6-4 to TRBJ1-1; 7 positions match TRBD1. Germline CDR1 and CDR2: MRHNA and SNTAGT. This CDR3 has 13 residues. Trimming took 5 bases from V and 5 from J; bases not matched to a gene: 5. The CDR3 loop is CASSRQGGTEAFF. CDR3 bases: TGTGCCAGCAGTCGACAGGGAGGGACTGAAGCTTTCTTT.

The chain recombines TRBV14 with TRBJ1-4, with unresolved D. CDR1 and CDR2 from the germline V gene are SGHDN and FVKESK. This CDR3 has 12 amino acids. Trimming took off 0 bases at V and 11 bases at J, with 7 bases between the two ends. The CDR3 protein is CASSQDRAKLFF. As DNA, the CDR3 is TGTGCCAGCAGCCAAGACCGCGCGAAACTGTTTTTT.

This clone appeared once. The chain uses TRBV11-3 and TRBJ2-1; D not certain. Germline V gene lookup returns CDR1 SGHNT and CDR2 YENEEA. Trimming cost V 3 bases and J 5 bases, with 14 bases left between them. The CDR3 contains 15 residues. The CDR3 region is CASSFVESHHNEQFF. The DNA for the CDR3 is TGTGCCAGCAGCTTCGTTGAGAGTCACCACAATGAGCAGTTCTTC. Using reference TRBV11-3 and TRBJ2-1 for the parts outside the CDR3, the full variable domain is EAGVVQSPRYKIIEKKQPVAFWCNPISGHNTLYWYLQNLGQGPELLIRYENEEAVDDSQLPKDRFSAERLKGVDSTLKIQPAELGDSAVYLCASSFVESHHNEQFFGPGTRLTVL.

In its sample, this clone was seen once. The chain carries TRBV5-1 and TRBJ1-1; D is uncertain. The CDR3 covers 14 residues. Germline V gene sequence: CDR1 SGHRS, CDR2 YFSETQ. With 1 base removed from V and 0 bases from J, the gap between germline ends came to 7 bases. In nucleotides, the CDR3 is TGCGCCAGCAGCTTGAGTCGACTGAACACTGAAGCTTTCTTT. It translates to CASSLSRLNTEAFF.

This sequence joins TRBV6-2 or TRBV6-3 and TRBJ1-1, with no clear D. V dropped 0 bases and J dropped 5 bases, with 13 bases sitting between them. Germline CDR1 reads MNHEY; CDR2 reads SVGEGT. The CDR3 extends over 15 amino acids. The CDR3: CASSYSPGIATEAFF. For the CDR3, the DNA is TGTGCCAGCAGTTACTCTCCCGGGATTGCAACTGAAGCTTTCTTT.